This TCR beta chain derives from a study of CD8 T cells in Susac syndrome. On the study more broadly: Patients with Susac syndrome were, at the time of blood collection, therapy-naive, maintained on corticosteroids, or maintained on intravenous immunoglobulin alone.

The germline V gene encodes CDR1 SGDLS and CDR2 YYNGEE. The CDR3 is 15 amino acids. With 0 bases clipped from V and 3 bases from J, the junction kept 4 bases outside the gene matches. CD8+ and CD4+ T cells circulating in blood were sequenced for TCR beta. The authors negatively isolated CD8+ and CD4+ T cells and FACS-enriched TEMRA cells. Reverse transcription of 0.5 to 1 ug RNA was performed with random hexamers. It was immunoSEQ multiplex PCR that amplified TCR beta CDR3 across 54 Vbeta and 13 Jbeta. One entry per CDR3 protein results from TCRdb running MiXCR on the immunoSEQ multiplex PCR reads. The table includes some 250,000 distinct CDR3 sequences, 95% to 97% detected once. This clonotype has only one observation.

Sequencing was performed on CD4+ T cells from PBMCs. The chain couples TRBV9 to TRBJ2-7, with TRBD2 matching 9 bases. The clonotype comes from a human donor with Susac syndrome. This chain's CDR3 is CASSVEAGGNYEQYF. The CDR3 coding sequence is TGTGCCAGCAGCGTAGAAGCGGGAGGTAACTACGAGCAGTACTTC.